These T cell receptor beta chains were read from a single sample in a study of technical replicates of blood from a few donors. Assay used: immunoSEQ multiplex PCR; TCRdb lists only in-frame clones, some missing. The sample yields 90,000 to 100,000 clones, approximately 95% seen once. Sequencing used T cells isolated from PBMCs. The receptors come from a human donor in good health. The CDR3 runs from the conserved cysteine through the conserved F or W. Each record gives: V gene, J gene, CDR3 protein.

TRBV9	TRBJ2-4	CASSAPTLGGDRGKNIQYF
TRBV28	TRBJ2-5	CASSNPGQGRGETQYF
TRBV7-9	TRBJ1-1	CASSSMNTEAFF
TRBV27	TRBJ2-2	CASSLYVSGGELFF
TRBV6-1	TRBJ1-1	CASSESGGTEAFF
TRBV5-4	TRBJ2-3	CASSPGTTTDTQYF
TRBV28	TRBJ1-1	CASSLYMMNTEAFF
TRBV9	TRBJ2-1	CASSPEGGLAEYNEQFF
TRBV27	TRBJ2-5	CASWTSGQETQYF
TRBV21-1	TRBJ1-2	CASSIQGLSGYTF
TRBV5-6	TRBJ1-1	CASSYGQLNTEAFF
TRBV6-5	TRBJ1-1	CASSTGQGWSEAFF
TRBV11-2	TRBJ2-1	CASSSMSRGYEQFF
TRBV5-1	TRBJ1-5	CASSLSGGNQPQHF
TRBV9	TRBJ2-1	CASSKTSGRAGYNEQFF
TRBV9	TRBJ1-1	CASSVAATAEAFF
TRBV11-3	TRBJ2-1	CASSSWPSGANEQFF
TRBV28	TRBJ2-1	CASSGGSSYNEQFF
TRBV9	TRBJ2-5	CASSTPRDSIGETQYF
TRBV14	TRBJ2-3	CASSQVTGATDTQYF
TRBV27	TRBJ1-5	CASSYPGQPQHF
TRBV5-1	TRBJ2-1	CASSLAFADNEQFF
TRBV4-1	TRBJ2-7	CASSPGHDEQYF
TRBV28	TRBJ2-7	CASSLADRVVSEQYF